The clone carrying this T cell receptor beta chain was seen a few times. Its antigen is unknown. Germline values: CDR1 DFQATT, CDR2 SNEGSKA (reference sequence). The CDR3 covers 11 residues. Trimming cost V 6 bases and J 6 bases, with 10 bases left between them. Each diagnosis was grounded in clinical symptoms, serum thyroxine and TRAb, thyroid ultrasound, and orbital computed tomography. The PBMCs had their origin in 10 ml of fresh peripheral blood. This record comes from a study of T cells in Graves' hyperthyroidism and ophthalmopathy. Amplification of TCR beta CDR3 regions used RNA as the template. RT-PCR in the first round (using the HTBI primer set) targeted the TCR CDR3. TCRdb analysed the multiplex PCR reads with MiXCR anew, one entry per CDR3 protein. The sample yields 500,000 to 650,000 distinct CDR3 sequences, more than 14% seen once. Overall study results and limits: Most expanded thyroid clonotypes above 0.001 recurred in blood. From stable hyperthyroidism, ophthalmopathy was set apart by a 13 V-J model.

The chain recombines TRBV20-1 with TRBJ2-3; D call uncertain. The TCR sequence derives from a woman aged 45-65 years with Graves' ophthalmopathy. Sequencing was performed on blood. CDR3 sequence reads: CSAQRADTQYF. The CDR3 nucleotides read TGCAGTGCGCAACGGGCTGATACGCAGTATTTT.